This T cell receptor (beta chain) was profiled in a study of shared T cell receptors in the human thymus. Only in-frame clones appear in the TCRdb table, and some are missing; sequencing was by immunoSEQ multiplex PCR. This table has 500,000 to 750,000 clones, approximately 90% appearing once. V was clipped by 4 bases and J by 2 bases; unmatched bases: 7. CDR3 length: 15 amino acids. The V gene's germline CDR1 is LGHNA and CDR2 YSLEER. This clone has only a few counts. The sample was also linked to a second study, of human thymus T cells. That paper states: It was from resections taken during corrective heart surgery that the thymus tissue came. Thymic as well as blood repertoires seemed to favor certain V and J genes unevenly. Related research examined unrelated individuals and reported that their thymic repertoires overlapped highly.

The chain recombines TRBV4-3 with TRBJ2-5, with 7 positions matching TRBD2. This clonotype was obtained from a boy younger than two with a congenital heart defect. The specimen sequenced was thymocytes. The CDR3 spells CASSPWGRGQETQYF. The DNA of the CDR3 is TGCGCCAGCAGCCCCTGGGGGAGGGGACAAGAGACCCAGTACTTC.